This TCR beta chain stems from a study of T cell responses to AZD1222 COVID-19 vaccine. This table comes from immunoSEQ multiplex PCR, and its TCRdb copy is limited to in-frame clones, with some not included. The sample records some 150,000 clones, around 91% being singletons. Sequenced material: peripheral blood, taken on day 0 of AZD1222 vaccination. The TCR sequence derives from an adult in good health.

The chain's CDR3 is CASSLIMGSPLHF. CDR3 nucleotides: TGTGCCAGCAGCTTAATCATGGGTTCACCCCTCCACTTT. This chain links TRBV5-6 with TRBJ1-6; D call uncertain. The CDR3 covers 13 residues. Germline V lookup: CDR1 SGHDT, CDR2 YYEEEE. V was clipped by 2 bases and J by 9 bases, with 9 bases between them.